These T cell receptor beta chains were read from a single sample in a study of tumor and adjacent non-tumor tissue in lung cancer. TCRdb processed the multiplex PCR reads anew with MiXCR; each CDR3 protein has one entry. This sample carries fewer than 130,000 distinct CDR3 sequences, over 70% of them seen once, and the ten largest clones take roughly 20%. Sample: lung tumor tissue. The receptors originated from a man in his 70s with non-small cell lung cancer. The CDR3 runs from the conserved cysteine through the conserved F or W. Each record gives: CDR3 DNA, CDR3 protein, D gene, clone size, V gene, J gene. A D gene is named only where the DNA matches it firmly. A clone size is listed for some rows: how often the clone was seen (once, few, many), or a class if it is expanded.

DNA: TGTGCCAGCAGCTTAGTTTCAATCAACACCGGGGAGCTGTTTTTT
CDR3: CASSLVSINTGELFF
D: .
size: .
V: TRBV7-8
J: TRBJ2-2

DNA: TGTACCACGTCTGGTCGGAACACATATACGCAGTATTTT
CDR3: CTTSGRNTYTQYF
D: .
size: .
V: TRBV11-2
J: TRBJ2-3

DNA: TGCGCCAGCAGCCAAGGGACAACTAGCACAGATACGCAGTATTTT
CDR3: CASSQGTTSTDTQYF
D: .
size: many
V: TRBV5-1
J: TRBJ2-3

DNA: TGCGCCAGCAGCTTCCTCCGGGGGGGCTTTGAGCAGTTCTTC
CDR3: CASSFLRGGFEQFF
D: TRBD2
size: .
V: TRBV10-1
J: TRBJ2-1

DNA: TGTGCCAGCAGCCAACCGACACACCCTGAGTCACATACGCAGTATTTT
CDR3: CASSQPTHPESHTQYF
D: .
size: once
V: TRBV4-2
J: TRBJ2-3

DNA: TGTACCAGCAGCTTCGGCGTGGGCCGGACTGAAACTTTCTTT
CDR3: CTSSFGVGRTETFF
D: .
size: .
V: TRBV11-2
J: TRBJ1-1

DNA: TGTACCAGCAGCCTTCAAGGGACAAGGGATCAGGCCCAGCATTTT
CDR3: CTSSLQGTRDQAQHF
D: .
size: .
V: TRBV4-2
J: TRBJ1-5

DNA: TGTGCCAACAGCCCCACTTCGTCTAGCGGGAGCGGTCCCTACGAGCAGTACTTC
CDR3: CANSPTSSSGSGPYEQYF
D: TRBD2
size: once
V: TRBV6-5
J: TRBJ2-7

DNA: TGTGCCAGCAGTCTGACTAGCGGGAGAGGGATAGATATGCAGTATTTT
CDR3: CASSLTSGRGIDMQYF
D: TRBD2
size: .
V: TRBV5-4
J: TRBJ2-3

DNA: TGTGCAAGCAGTCGCCGGCAGGGAAGCACTGCAATAGATGAGCAGTTCTTC
CDR3: CASSRRQGSTAIDEQFF
D: .
size: once
V: TRBV6-6
J: TRBJ2-1

DNA: TGCAGTCCGGAACAGGGTAACCATGAGCATTTCTTC
CDR3: CSPEQGNHEHFF
D: .
size: .
V: TRBV29-1
J: TRBJ2-1

DNA: TGCGCCAGTAGCTTGCTGGGGGGCCATAATGAGCAGTCCTTC
CDR3: CASSLLGGHNEQSF
D: .
size: .
V: TRBV5-1
J: TRBJ2-1

DNA: TGTGCCAGCAGTAGTTCAGGGAAGACCCAGTACTTC
CDR3: CASSSSGKTQYF
D: .
size: .
V: TRBV12-3/TRBV12-4
J: TRBJ2-5

DNA: TGTGCCAGCAGCGGAACGGAGGGCCAGGCAGATACGCAGTATTTT
CDR3: CASSGTEGQADTQYF
D: .
size: many
V: TRBV5-5
J: TRBJ2-3

DNA: TGTGCCAGCAGCCAGTGGAGCACATACTATGACTACACCTTC
CDR3: CASSQWSTYYDYTF
D: .
size: .
V: TRBV12-3/TRBV12-4
J: TRBJ1-2

DNA: TGTGCCAGCAGCCACACAGGGATTAATGAAAAATTGTTTTTT
CDR3: CASSHTGINEKLFF
D: .
size: .
V: TRBV4-2
J: TRBJ1-4

DNA: TGCAGAGCCCCTAGGGGTAGGGAGAACTATGGCTACACCTTC
CDR3: CRAPRGRENYGYTF
D: .
size: once
V: TRBV20-1
J: TRBJ1-2

DNA: TGTGGCAGCAGCTTACATGTGAGGGACTGGGCCTCCTACAATGAGCGGTTCTTC
CDR3: CGSSLHVRDWASYNERFF
D: .
size: once
V: TRBV11-2
J: TRBJ2-1

DNA: TGCACTGCTCTAGAAGATTATTCCTACGAGCAGTACTTC
CDR3: CTALEDYSYEQYF
D: .
size: .
V: TRBV20-1
J: TRBJ2-7

DNA: TGTTCCAGCAGTTTTTCTAAGACCAGCGGGGAGCACGAGCAGTACTTC
CDR3: CSSSFSKTSGEHEQYF
D: TRBD2
size: .
V: TRBV28
J: TRBJ2-7

DNA: TGTGCCAGCAGTTACTCCGGGACAGGGCATCTGAGTGTCTACACCTTC
CDR3: CASSYSGTGHLSVYTF
D: TRBD1
size: .
V: TRBV6-5
J: TRBJ1-2

DNA: TGTGCCAGCAGTGAACAGCCCGGTTACAAGCAGTACTTC
CDR3: CASSEQPGYKQYF
D: .
size: once
V: TRBV5-6
J: TRBJ2-7

DNA: TGTGCCAGCAGCCTACGGACTAGCTGGAGTTACAATGAGCAGTTTTTC
CDR3: CASSLRTSWSYNEQFF
D: TRBD2
size: .
V: TRBV11-2
J: TRBJ2-1

DNA: TGTACCAGCAGTGAACCACAGGGAACAAGGGAACAGTACTTC
CDR3: CTSSEPQGTREQYF
D: .
size: .
V: TRBV6-1
J: TRBJ2-7

DNA: TGTGCCATCAGTGAGGTTTCCGTCTCTGGGGCCAACGTCCTGACTTTC
CDR3: CAISEVSVSGANVLTF
D: .
size: many
V: TRBV10-3
J: TRBJ2-6

DNA: TGTGCCAACAGCACCGGGAGAGGGCCCTCCTACGAGCAATTCTTC
CDR3: CANSTGRGPSYEQFF
D: .
size: .
V: TRBV11-2
J: TRBJ2-7

DNA: TGTGCCAGCATCTCCCCAGGCCACACCGGGGAGTTCTTTTTT
CDR3: CASISPGHTGEFFF
D: .
size: .
V: TRBV11-2
J: TRBJ2-2

DNA: TGTGCAAGCAGCTTACAGGGGAGGGATAAGTGGAATACTGAAGCTTTCTTT
CDR3: CASSLQGRDKWNTEAFF
D: TRBD1
size: .
V: TRBV11-2
J: TRBJ1-1

DNA: TGTGTCATCAATGCTGAGCAAAGCCACGGTTACACCTTC
CDR3: CVINAEQSHGYTF
D: .
size: .
V: TRBV10-3
J: TRBJ1-2

DNA: TGTGCCTGTAACTTAGGCGGGGGCCGGACTGAAGCTTTCTTT
CDR3: CACNLGGGRTEAFF
D: .
size: .
V: TRBV11-2
J: TRBJ1-1

DNA: TGTGCCAGCAACTTAAACCCTATGGGGCCCTACGAGCAATACTTC
CDR3: CASNLNPMGPYEQYF
D: .
size: .
V: TRBV11-2
J: TRBJ2-7

DNA: TGCAGTGCCCCGGGACTAGCTTGGAATGAGCAGTACTTC
CDR3: CSAPGLAWNEQYF
D: TRBD2
size: .
V: TRBV20-1
J: TRBJ2-7

DNA: TGTGCCAGCAGCCAAGATGAGGGCGGGAGAACAGATACGCAGTATTTT
CDR3: CASSQDEGGRTDTQYF
D: TRBD2
size: .
V: TRBV4-2
J: TRBJ2-3

DNA: TGTGCCAGCAGCTTGATGGAGGGTTACGAGCAGTACTTC
CDR3: CASSLMEGYEQYF
D: .
size: .
V: TRBV5-5
J: TRBJ2-7

DNA: TGCAGCGATCTTCAGACGGGATCCTATGGCTACACCTTC
CDR3: CSDLQTGSYGYTF
D: .
size: .
V: TRBV29-1
J: TRBJ1-2

DNA: TGTGCCAGCAGGGTCGGACAGACCGACAATCGGCCCCAGCATTTT
CDR3: CASRVGQTDNRPQHF
D: .
size: .
V: TRBV6-1
J: TRBJ1-5

DNA: TGTGCCAACAGGATCGGGACAGAGGCAGATACGCAGTATTTT
CDR3: CANRIGTEADTQYF
D: TRBD1
size: .
V: TRBV6-1
J: TRBJ2-3

DNA: TGCAATGCTCAAATGCCCGGGGACAATCAGGCCCAGCATTTT
CDR3: CNAQMPGDNQAQHF
D: .
size: .
V: TRBV20-1
J: TRBJ1-5

DNA: TGCAGCGTGGCTTGGTCAGACTCCTACGAGCAATACTTC
CDR3: CSVAWSDSYEQYF
D: .
size: once
V: TRBV29-1
J: TRBJ2-7

DNA: TGTGCCAGCAGCGAGCGGGAGGGGAGTACGCACTATTTT
CDR3: CASSEREGSTHYF
D: TRBD2
size: once
V: TRBV6-4
J: TRBJ2-3

DNA: TGCGCCAGCAGCTTGGTGGGGGCGAATACGCAGTATTTT
CDR3: CASSLVGANTQYF
D: .
size: .
V: TRBV5-1
J: TRBJ2-3

DNA: TGCAGTAGCGCCGGGACACCTGACGAGCAGTACTTC
CDR3: CSSAGTPDEQYF
D: .
size: many
V: TRBV20-1
J: TRBJ2-7

DNA: TGTAGCGTGGATAGGGAGTACGAGCAGTACTTC
CDR3: CSVDREYEQYF
D: .
size: .
V: TRBV29-1
J: TRBJ2-7

DNA: TGTGCCAGCAGCTTCGCCAGATCAAGGAACACTGTAGCTTTCTTT
CDR3: CASSFARSRNTVAFF
D: .
size: .
V: TRBV11-2
J: TRBJ1-1

DNA: TGCAGTGTTGGCAGGGAAGGGTACACTGAAACTTTCTTT
CDR3: CSVGREGYTETFF
D: .
size: .
V: TRBV29-1
J: TRBJ1-1

DNA: TGCAGCGTTGAAGACAGAACTAATGAAAAACTGGTTTTT
CDR3: CSVEDRTNEKLVF
D: .
size: .
V: TRBV29-1
J: TRBJ1-4

DNA: TGTGTCAGCAGTTACTATCAGGGGGAGAGGGAGCATACGCAGTGTTTT
CDR3: CVSSYYQGEREHTQCF
D: TRBD1
size: .
V: TRBV6-2/TRBV6-3
J: TRBJ2-3

DNA: TGTGTCAGCACTTCCGGTTTTGAGCAGTTCTTC
CDR3: CVSTSGFEQFF
D: .
size: .
V: TRBV12-3/TRBV12-4
J: TRBJ2-1

DNA: TGTGCCAGCTCCGGGATGTATCGGGACAATGAGCAGTTCTTC
CDR3: CASSGMYRDNEQFF
D: .
size: many
V: TRBV28
J: TRBJ2-1

DNA: TGCGCCAGCAGCTTCTCCCGGACAGGGGAAGAGACCCAGTACTTC
CDR3: CASSFSRTGEETQYF
D: TRBD1
size: many
V: TRBV5-1
J: TRBJ2-5